The 17 T cell receptor beta chains below come from one sample, sequenced in a study of CD8 T cells in ankylosing spondylitis. Whole-study results and caveats: Ankylosing spondylitis blood appeared to be characterized by a TCR beta motif of 7 to 9 highly homologous variants.

TCRdb re-derived calls from the 5' RACE reads in MiXCR, one entry per CDR3 protein. The sample consists of some 220,000 distinct CDR3 sequences, roughly 6.6% of them appearing once. These receptors are not linked to any known antigen. Sequenced material: blood, either unsorted or a sorted T cell fraction (not recorded which). These receptors all stem from a male donor with ankylosing spondylitis.

The gene calls are TRBV12-3 or TRBV12-4 and TRBJ2-2; the D is unclear. With 3 bases removed from V and 7 bases from J, the gap between germline ends came to 9 bases. The CDR3 is 13 amino acids. The CDR3 DNA follows: TGTGCCAGCAGTTTCGTCCCAAGCGGGGAGCTGTTTTTT. It specifies CASSFVPSGELFF.

This clonotype was seen repeatedly, ten times or more. J is TRBJ2-6 and V is TRBV6-1, with D possibly matching TRBD1 (5 bases). The CDR3 runs 15 residues. CDR1 is MNHNS, CDR2 SASEGT, per germline. V was trimmed by 9 bases and J by 2 bases, leaving 14 bases between them. CDR3 in DNA: TGTGCCAGTAGACAGCTACTAACTGGGGCCAACGTCCTGACTTTC. Encoded protein: CASRQLLTGANVLTF.

This clonotype has at least ten counts. CDR3 coding DNA: TGCGCCAGCAGCCAACGGAGGCAGGACTTTAACTATGGCTACACCTTC. It is translated as CASSQRRQDFNYGYTF. J is TRBJ1-2 and V is TRBV4-1; unclear D gene. The CDR3 consists of 16 residues. Trimming pared 2 bases from V and 1 base from J, leaving 14 bases between. Germline-derived CDR1 and CDR2 are MGHRA and YSYEKL.

This chain links TRBV10-3 with TRBJ2-3; 14 positions match TRBD2. Germline CDR1 reads ENHRY; CDR2 reads SYGVKD. The CDR3 covers 16 residues. V was pared by 10 bases and J by 0 bases, with 6 bases of the junction left unmatched. The CDR3 DNA is TGTGCCAGCCGACTAGCGGGGGGGTCTAGCACAGATACGCAGTATTTT. Its translation is CASRLAGGSSTDTQYF.

This clonotype was recorded many times. The rearrangement joins TRBV29-1 to TRBJ2-7; D is undetermined. V was clipped by 5 bases and J by 7 bases, with 12 bases between them. CDR1 and CDR2 from the germline V gene are SQVTM and ANQGSEA. The CDR3 has 11 residues. For the CDR3, the DNA is TGCAGCGTTACCTGGGTGGGGGAGCAGTACTTC. Encoded protein: CSVTWVGEQYF.

The chain is built from TRBV4-3 and TRBJ2-3; no reliable D call. Trimming took 4 bases from V and 0 from J, leaving 8 bases between them. The CDR3 length is 14 residues. Germline V CDR1 and CDR2: LGHNA, YSLEER. The CDR3 DNA follows: TGCGCCAGCAGCCCTGTGGGTAGCACAGATACGCAGTATTTT. The encoded protein is CASSPVGSTDTQYF.

This clonotype was recorded at least ten times. This rearrangement joins TRBV6-2 or TRBV6-3 to TRBJ2-2; D remains ambiguous. The CDR3 totals 12 residues. The germline CDR1 and CDR2 sequences are MNHEY and SVGEGT. The ends were cut back, 2 bases at V and 6 bases at J, with 4 bases in the middle. The CDR3 sequence: CASSYRSGELFF. In DNA form, the CDR3 reads TGTGCCAGCAGTTACCGATCCGGGGAGCTGTTTTTT.

The CDR3 loop is CASSISLDLIYEQYF. DNA of the CDR3: TGTGCCAGTAGTATATCGCTTGATCTGATTTACGAGCAGTACTTC. This sequence joins TRBV19 and TRBJ2-7; D ambiguous. The ends were cut back, 2 bases at V and 4 bases at J, with 15 bases in the middle. CDR1 and CDR2 from the germline V gene are LNHDA and SQIVND (reference sequence). This CDR3 has 15 amino acids.

At least ten counts were recorded for this clonotype. This chain links TRBV7-9 with TRBJ2-1, with D perhaps being TRBD1 or TRBD2 (6 bases each). V was clipped by 4 bases and J by 5 bases, with 9 bases between them. The CDR3 has 13 amino acids. Germline CDR1 is SEHNR and CDR2 is FQNEAQ (reference sequence). Here the CDR3 reads CASSSGGDNEQFF. The DNA for the CDR3 is TGTGCCAGCAGCTCCGGGGGCGACAATGAGCAGTTCTTC.

At least ten counts were recorded for this clonotype. DNA of the CDR3: TGTGCCAGCAGCAGGAGGGGACAGGGAACCTACAATGAGCAGTTCTTC. Protein sequence: CASSRRGQGTYNEQFF. The chain is built from TRBV9 and TRBJ2-1; 9 bases align to TRBD1. This CDR3 has 16 amino acids. Looked up from germline, CDR1 is SGDLS and CDR2 is YYNGEE. The ends lost 4 bases at V and 2 bases at J; junction bases unmatched: 7. Using reference TRBV9 and TRBJ2-1 for the parts outside the CDR3, the full variable domain is DSGVTQTPKHLITATGQRVTLRCSPRSGDLSVYWYQQSLDQGLQFLIQYYNGEERAKGNILERFSAQQFPDLHSELNLSSLELGDSALYFCASSRRGQGTYNEQFFGPGTRLTVL.

This clonotype was found many times. The chain combines TRBV5-8 with TRBJ2-2; no definite D call. The CDR3 totals 13 residues. Per the germline V gene, CDR1 is SGHTS and CDR2 is YDEGEE. With 3 bases removed from V and 7 bases from J, the gap between germline ends came to 10 bases. As DNA, the CDR3 is TGTGCCAGCAGCTCCTTACTCTACGGGGAGCTGTTTTTT. Its translation is CASSSLLYGELFF.

This chain uses TRBV3-1 with TRBJ2-5; TRBD1 aligns across 7 bases. The germline V gene has CDR1 LGHDT and CDR2 YNNKEL (reference sequence). V lost 3 bases and J lost 3; bases outside the gene matches: 10. This CDR3 spans 16 amino acids. Written as DNA, the CDR3 is TGTGCCAGCAGCCAGCCCGAACAGGGGACGAAAGAGACCCAGTACTTC. Translating it yields CASSQPEQGTKETQYF.

Many counts were recorded for this clonotype. The chain recombines TRBV9 with TRBJ2-3, with D possibly matching TRBD2 (6 bases). V was clipped by 5 bases and J by 2 bases, with 15 bases between them. Per the germline V gene, CDR1 is SGDLS and CDR2 is YYNGEE. The CDR3 is 15 amino acids. CDR3 DNA: TGTGCCAGCAGTGACGGGGGTTCTCCCACAGATACGCAGTATTTT. Translating gives CASSDGGSPTDTQYF.

Ten or more counts support this clonotype. As DNA, the CDR3 is TGCAGTGCTAGGAGGACAAGGAACACTGAAGCTTTCTTT. It yields the protein CSARRTRNTEAFF. The chain is built from TRBV20-1 and TRBJ1-1; perhaps TRBD1 as D (5 bases). Looked up from germline, CDR1 is DFQATT and CDR2 is SNEGSKA (reference sequence). CDR3 length equals 13 residues. V gave up 3 bases and J gave up 1 base, with 9 bases separating them.

This clonotype was seen at least ten times. V and J are TRBV4-3 and TRBJ1-1, with D perhaps TRBD1 (6 bases). The length of the CDR3 is 17 residues. Deletions cut 3 bases from V and 1 base from J, with 18 bases between. The V gene's germline CDR1 is LGHNA and CDR2 YSLEER. The CDR3 nucleotides are TGCGCCAGCAGCCAGCTATCGGGCCGGGGGCCGAACACTGAAGCTTTCTTT. This encodes CASSQLSGRGPNTEAFF.

This clonotype was recorded a few times. The V gene is TRBV10-3, the J gene TRBJ2-7; 9 positions match TRBD1. V shed 6 bases and J 9 bases; nucleotides not matched to a gene: 12. CDR3 length: 14 residues. In germline, CDR1 is ENHRY, CDR2 SYGVKD. Here the CDR3 DNA reads TGTGCCATCAGGGCCCCGGACAGGGGATTTTTGCAGTACTTC. Translation gives CAIRAPDRGFLQYF.

This clonotype was seen repeatedly, ten times or more. This chain connects TRBV3-1 to TRBJ2-1; D might be TRBD1 or TRBD2, each matching 5 bases. The V end was cut by 3 bases, the J end by 6 bases, with 15 bases between. Germline lookup yields CDR1 LGHDT and CDR2 YNNKEL (reference sequence). The CDR3 is 15 residues long. The CDR3 spells CASSHGTRGPNEQFF. The CDR3 DNA is TGTGCCAGCAGCCATGGGACCAGAGGCCCCAATGAGCAGTTCTTC.